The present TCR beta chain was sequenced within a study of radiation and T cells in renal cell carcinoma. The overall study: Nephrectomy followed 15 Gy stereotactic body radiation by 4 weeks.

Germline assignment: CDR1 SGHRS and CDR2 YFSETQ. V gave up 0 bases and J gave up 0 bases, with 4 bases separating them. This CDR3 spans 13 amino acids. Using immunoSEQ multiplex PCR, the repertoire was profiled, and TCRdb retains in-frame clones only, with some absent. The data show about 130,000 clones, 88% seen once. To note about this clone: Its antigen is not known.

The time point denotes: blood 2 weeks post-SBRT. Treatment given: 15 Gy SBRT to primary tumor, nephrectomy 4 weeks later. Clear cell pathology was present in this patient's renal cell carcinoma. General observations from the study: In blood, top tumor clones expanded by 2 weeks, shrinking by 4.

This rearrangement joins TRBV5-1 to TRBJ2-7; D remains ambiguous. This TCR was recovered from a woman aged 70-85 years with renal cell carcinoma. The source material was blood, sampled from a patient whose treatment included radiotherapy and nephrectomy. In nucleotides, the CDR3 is TGCGCCAGCAGCTTGGGGATCTCCTACGAGCAGTACTTC. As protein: CASSLGISYEQYF.